A single TCR beta chain is shown here with its context. Its antigen is unknown. This sample stems from a study of CD8 T cells in ankylosing spondylitis. Overall study findings and caveats: What seemed typical of ankylosing spondylitis blood was a TCR beta motif built from several highly homologous variants.

Using quantitative 5'-RACE with molecular barcodes, the authors made TCR beta libraries. TCRdb re-derived calls from the 5' RACE reads in MiXCR, one entry per CDR3 protein. This sample has about 340,000 distinct CDR3 sequences; about 14% occur once, and the top ten carry approximately 0.99%. The CDR3 is 13 amino acids. Per germline, CDR1 SGHVS and CDR2 FQNEAQ. The germline V and J ends were trimmed by 4 bases and 7 bases, with 11 bases remaining between them. The gene calls are TRBV7-8 and TRBJ1-5, with D tentatively TRBD1 (6 bases). The source of this sequence is a male donor with ankylosing spondylitis or in good health (not recorded which). The specimen was blood, either unsorted or a sorted T cell fraction (not recorded which). The CDR3 DNA reads as TGTGCCAGCAGCTATGGTACAGGGCAGCCCCAGCATTTT. Its translation: CASSYGTGQPQHF.